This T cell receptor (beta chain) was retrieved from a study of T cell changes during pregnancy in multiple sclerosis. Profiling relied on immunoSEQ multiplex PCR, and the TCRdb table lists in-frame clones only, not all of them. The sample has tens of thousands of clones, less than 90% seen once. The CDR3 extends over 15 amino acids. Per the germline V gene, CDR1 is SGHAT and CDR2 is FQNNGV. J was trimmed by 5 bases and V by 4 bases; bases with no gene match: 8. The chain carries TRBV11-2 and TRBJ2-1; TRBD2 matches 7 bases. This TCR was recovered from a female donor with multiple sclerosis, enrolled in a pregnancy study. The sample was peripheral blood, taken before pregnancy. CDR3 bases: TGTGCCAGCAGCTCAGAACTAGCGACAAACAATGAGCAGTTCTTC. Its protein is CASSSELATNNEQFF.